These T cell receptor beta chains were read from a single sample in a study of technical replicates of blood from several donors. The data were produced by immunoSEQ multiplex PCR, yet TCRdb's version contains in-frame clones alone and is incomplete. The profile covers about 69,000 clones, with over 70% appearing a single time and around 4.6% taken by the ten largest. The source material was PBMCs. The receptors stem from a human donor in good health. Some clones in this sample may be carry-over from other donors' samples. CDR3s include the opening cysteine and the closing phenylalanine or tryptophan. D genes are given only for firm matches. Not every row has a clone size; where given, it reads once, few, many or a size class.

clone size,J gene,D gene,V gene,CDR3 protein,CDR3 DNA
.,TRBJ1-5,TRBD1,TRBV6-1,CASYSGGLGQPQHF,TGTGCCAGCTACTCAGGGGGTTTGGGTCAGCCCCAGCATTTT
.,TRBJ1-5,.,TRBV6-5,CASSPLGEGIQPQHF,TGTGCCAGCAGTCCTCTCGGGGAGGGCATTCAGCCCCAGCATTTT
.,TRBJ2-7,TRBD1,TRBV6-1,CASRPGTGYFEQYF,TGTGCCAGCAGGCCCGGGACAGGGTATTTCGAGCAGTACTTC
once,TRBJ2-7,TRBD2,TRBV7-2,CASSLELAGFHEQYF,TGTGCCAGCAGCTTGGAGCTAGCGGGATTCCACGAGCAGTACTTC
.,TRBJ2-5,TRBD1,TRBV19,CASRRGQKETQYF,TGTGCCAGTCGAAGGGGACAGAAAGAGACCCAGTACTTC
.,TRBJ2-1,TRBD1,TRBV5-4,CASSLGTQGAYNEQFF,TGTGCCAGCAGCTTAGGCACACAGGGGGCTTACAATGAGCAGTTCTTC
.,TRBJ2-3,TRBD2,TRBV4-2,CASSQDWAAGGDTQYF,TGTGCCAGCAGCCAAGATTGGGCAGCGGGGGGCGATACGCAGTATTTT
.,TRBJ2-7,TRBD1,TRBV7-2,CASSLVTGDSYEQYF,TGTGCCAGCAGCTTAGTAACAGGGGACTCCTACGAGCAGTACTTC
.,TRBJ1-5,TRBD1,TRBV30,CAWSVGTGGPQPQHF,TGTGCCTGGAGTGTGGGGACAGGGGGCCCTCAGCCCCAGCATTTT
.,TRBJ2-4,TRBD1,TRBV4-2,CASSRTGENIQYF,TGTGCCAGCAGCCGGACAGGGGAAAACATTCAGTACTTC
.,TRBJ1-4,.,TRBV7-9,CASSHRDFDEKLFF,TGTGCCAGCAGCCATAGGGACTTCGATGAAAAACTGTTTTTT
.,TRBJ2-1,.,TRBV2,CASSDGGQTPHEQFF,TGTGCCAGCAGTGATGGGGGCCAAACGCCCCATGAGCAGTTCTTC